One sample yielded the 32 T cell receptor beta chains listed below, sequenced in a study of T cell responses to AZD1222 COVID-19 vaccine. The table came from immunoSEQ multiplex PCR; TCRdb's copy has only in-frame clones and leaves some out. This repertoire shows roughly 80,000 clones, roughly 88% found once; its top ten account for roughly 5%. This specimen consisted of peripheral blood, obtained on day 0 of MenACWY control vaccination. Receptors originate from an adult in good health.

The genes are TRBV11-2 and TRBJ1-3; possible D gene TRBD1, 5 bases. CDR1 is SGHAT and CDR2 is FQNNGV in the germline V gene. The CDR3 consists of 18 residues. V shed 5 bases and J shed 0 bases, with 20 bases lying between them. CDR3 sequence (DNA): TGTGCCAGCAGCCCACTCGCCGGGACCTCATTCTCTGGAAACACCATATATTTT. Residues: CASSPLAGTSFSGNTIYF.

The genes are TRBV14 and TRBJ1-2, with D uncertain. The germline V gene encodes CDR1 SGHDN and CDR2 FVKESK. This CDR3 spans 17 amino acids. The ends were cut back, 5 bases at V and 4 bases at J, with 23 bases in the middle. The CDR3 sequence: CASSALGDMIGLYGYTF. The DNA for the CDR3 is TGTGCCAGCAGCGCCTTGGGAGATATGATAGGGCTCTATGGCTACACCTTC.

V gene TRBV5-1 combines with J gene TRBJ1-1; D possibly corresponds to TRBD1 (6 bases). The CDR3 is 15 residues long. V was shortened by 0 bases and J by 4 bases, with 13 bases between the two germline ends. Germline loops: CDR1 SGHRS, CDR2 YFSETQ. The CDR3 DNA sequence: TGCGCCAGCAGCTTGGCCCCGGGGGCCCCCACTGAAGCTTTCTTT. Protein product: CASSLAPGAPTEAFF.

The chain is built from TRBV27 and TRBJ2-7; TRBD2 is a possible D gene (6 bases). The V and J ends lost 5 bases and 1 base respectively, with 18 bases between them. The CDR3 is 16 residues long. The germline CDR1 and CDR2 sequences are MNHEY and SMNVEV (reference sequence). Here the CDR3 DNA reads TGTGCCAGCAGTGGGTGGGGACTCCCCACTTCCTACGAGCAGTACTTC. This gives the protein CASSGWGLPTSYEQYF.

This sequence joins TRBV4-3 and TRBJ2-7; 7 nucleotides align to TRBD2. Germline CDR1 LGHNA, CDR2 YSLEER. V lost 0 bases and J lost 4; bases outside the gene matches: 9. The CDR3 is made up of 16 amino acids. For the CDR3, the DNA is TGCGCCAGCAGCCAAGACGGAAGCGGGACCTCGTACGAGCAGTACTTC. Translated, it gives CASSQDGSGTSYEQYF.

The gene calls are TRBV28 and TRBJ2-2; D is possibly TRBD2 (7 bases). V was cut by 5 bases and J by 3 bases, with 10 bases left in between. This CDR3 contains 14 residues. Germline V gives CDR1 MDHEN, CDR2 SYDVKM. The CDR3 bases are TGTGCCAGCAGTAGAGGGGGGGACACCGGGGAGCTGTTTTTT. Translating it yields CASSRGGDTGELFF.

CDR3 DNA sequence: TGTGCCAGCAGCTTGGTAGCGGGAGGGTCTCGATCCGGGGAGCTGTTTTTT. The encoded protein is CASSLVAGGSRSGELFF. The chain carries TRBV5-4 and TRBJ2-2; 11 bases agree with TRBD2. CDR3 length equals 17 residues. The germline CDR1 and CDR2 sequences are SGHNT and YYREEE (reference sequence). V gave up 0 bases and J gave up 6 bases; unmatched junction bases: 7. Supplemented by reference TRBV5-4 and TRBJ2-2, the full variable domain reads ETGVTQSPTHLIKTRGQQVTLRCSSQSGHNTVSWYQQALGQGPQFIFQYYREEENGRGNFPPRFSGLQFPNYSSELNVNALELDDSALYLCASSLVAGGSRSGELFFGEGSRLTVL.

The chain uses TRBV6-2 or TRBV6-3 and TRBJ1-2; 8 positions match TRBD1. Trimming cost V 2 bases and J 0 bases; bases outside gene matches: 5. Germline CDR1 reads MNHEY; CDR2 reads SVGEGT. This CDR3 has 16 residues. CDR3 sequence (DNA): TGTGCCAGCAGTTACCGACAGGGGAAAGCTAACTATGGCTACACCTTC. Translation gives CASSYRQGKANYGYTF.

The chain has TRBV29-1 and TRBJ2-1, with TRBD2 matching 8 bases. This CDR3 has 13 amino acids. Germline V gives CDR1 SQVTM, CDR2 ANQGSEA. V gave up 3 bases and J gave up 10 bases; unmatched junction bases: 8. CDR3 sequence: CSVEQEAGAEQFF. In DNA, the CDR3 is TGCAGCGTTGAGCAAGAAGCGGGGGCCGAGCAGTTCTTC.

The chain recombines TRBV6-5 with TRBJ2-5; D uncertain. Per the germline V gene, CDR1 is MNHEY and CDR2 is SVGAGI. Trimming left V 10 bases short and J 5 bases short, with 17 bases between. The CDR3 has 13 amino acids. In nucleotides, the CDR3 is TGTGCCACCCAACGATTTCGCGCGGAGACCCAGTACTTC. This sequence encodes CATQRFRAETQYF.

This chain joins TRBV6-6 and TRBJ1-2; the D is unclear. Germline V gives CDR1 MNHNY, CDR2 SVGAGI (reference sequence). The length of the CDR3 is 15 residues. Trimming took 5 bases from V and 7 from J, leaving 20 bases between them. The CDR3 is CASSMQASLIGGYTF. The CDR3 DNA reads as TGTGCCAGCAGTATGCAGGCGTCTTTAATTGGTGGCTACACCTTC.

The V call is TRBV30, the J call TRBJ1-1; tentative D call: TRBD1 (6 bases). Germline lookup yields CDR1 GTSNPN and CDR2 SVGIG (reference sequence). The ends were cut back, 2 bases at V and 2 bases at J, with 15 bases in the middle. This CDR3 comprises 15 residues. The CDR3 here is CAWSSARTVNTEAFF. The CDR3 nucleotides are TGTGCCTGGAGTTCCGCCAGGACAGTAAACACTGAAGCTTTCTTT.

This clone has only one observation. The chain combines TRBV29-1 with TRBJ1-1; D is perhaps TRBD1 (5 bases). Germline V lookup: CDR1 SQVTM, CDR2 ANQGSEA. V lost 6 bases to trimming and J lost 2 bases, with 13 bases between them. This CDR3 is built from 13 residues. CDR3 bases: TGCAGCGTCGCTACCAGGGACAACACTGAAGCTTTCTTT. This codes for CSVATRDNTEAFF.

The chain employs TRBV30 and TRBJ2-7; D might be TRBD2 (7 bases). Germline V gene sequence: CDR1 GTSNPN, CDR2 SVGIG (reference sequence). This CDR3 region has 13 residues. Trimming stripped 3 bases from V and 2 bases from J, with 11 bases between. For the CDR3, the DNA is TGTGCCTGGAGGAAGCGGGACACCTACGAGCAGTACTTC. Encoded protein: CAWRKRDTYEQYF. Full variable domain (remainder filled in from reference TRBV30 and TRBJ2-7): SQTIHQWPATLVQPVGSPLSLECTVEGTSNPNLYWYRQAAGRGLQLLFYSVGIGQISSEVPQNLSASRPQDRQFILSSKKLLLSDSGFYLCAWRKRDTYEQYFGPGTRLTVT.

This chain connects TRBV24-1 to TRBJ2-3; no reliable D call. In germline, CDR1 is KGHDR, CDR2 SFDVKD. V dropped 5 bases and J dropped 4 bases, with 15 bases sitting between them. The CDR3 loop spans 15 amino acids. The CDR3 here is CATSGSVEWADTQYF. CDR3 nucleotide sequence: TGTGCCACCAGTGGGTCCGTGGAGTGGGCAGATACGCAGTATTTT.

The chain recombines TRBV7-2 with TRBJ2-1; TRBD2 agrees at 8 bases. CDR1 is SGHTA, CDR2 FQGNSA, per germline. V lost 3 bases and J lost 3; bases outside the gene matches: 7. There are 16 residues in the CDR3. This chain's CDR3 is CASSLLPGLDYNEQFF. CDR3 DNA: TGTGCCAGCAGCTTGCTCCCGGGACTAGACTACAATGAGCAGTTCTTC.

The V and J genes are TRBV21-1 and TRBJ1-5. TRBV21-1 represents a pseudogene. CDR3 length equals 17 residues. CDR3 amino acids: CASSTMEGPYSNQPQHF. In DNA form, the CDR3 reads TGTGCCAGCAGCACCATGGAAGGGCCCTATAGCAATCAGCCCCAGCATTTT.

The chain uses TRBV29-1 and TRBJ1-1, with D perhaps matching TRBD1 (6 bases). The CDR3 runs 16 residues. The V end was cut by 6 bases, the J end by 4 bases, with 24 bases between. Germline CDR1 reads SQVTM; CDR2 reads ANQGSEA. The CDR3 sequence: CSVSPWAIQGTTEAFF. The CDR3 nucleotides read TGCAGCGTCAGTCCATGGGCAATCCAGGGGACCACTGAAGCTTTCTTT.

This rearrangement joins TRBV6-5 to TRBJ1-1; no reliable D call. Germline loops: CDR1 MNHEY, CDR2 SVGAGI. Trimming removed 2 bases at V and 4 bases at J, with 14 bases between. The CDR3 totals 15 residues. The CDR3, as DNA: TGTGCCAGCAGTTACAGGGAAACCCGAGGCACTGAAGCTTTCTTT. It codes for CASSYRETRGTEAFF.

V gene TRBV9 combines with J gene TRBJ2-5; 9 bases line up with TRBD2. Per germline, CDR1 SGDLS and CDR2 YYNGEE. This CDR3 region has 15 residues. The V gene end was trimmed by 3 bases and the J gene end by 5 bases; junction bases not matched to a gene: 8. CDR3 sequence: CASSEVSGRGETQYF. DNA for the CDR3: TGTGCCAGCAGCGAAGTTAGCGGGAGAGGGGAGACCCAGTACTTC.

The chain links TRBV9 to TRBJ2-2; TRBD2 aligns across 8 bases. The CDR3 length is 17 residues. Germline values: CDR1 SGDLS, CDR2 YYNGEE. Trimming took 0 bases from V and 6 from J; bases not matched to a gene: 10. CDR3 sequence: CASSVEPVSGSPGELFF. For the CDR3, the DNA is TGTGCCAGCAGCGTAGAACCAGTGAGCGGGAGCCCCGGGGAGCTGTTTTTT.

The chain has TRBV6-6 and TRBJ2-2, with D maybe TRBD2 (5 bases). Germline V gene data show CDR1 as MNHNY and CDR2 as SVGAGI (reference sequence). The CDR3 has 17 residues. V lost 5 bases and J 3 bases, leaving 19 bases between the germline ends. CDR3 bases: TGTGCCAGCAGTCCCCGCGGCGGGCCGTCTTACACCGGGGAGCTGTTTTTT. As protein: CASSPRGGPSYTGELFF.

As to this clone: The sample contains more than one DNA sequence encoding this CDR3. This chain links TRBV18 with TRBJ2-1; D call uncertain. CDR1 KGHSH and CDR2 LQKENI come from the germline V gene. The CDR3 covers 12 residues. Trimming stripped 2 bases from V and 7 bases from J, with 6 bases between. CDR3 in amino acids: CASSPGGNEQFF. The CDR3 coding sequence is TGTGCCAGCTCACCAGGCGGTAATGAGCAGTTCTTC.

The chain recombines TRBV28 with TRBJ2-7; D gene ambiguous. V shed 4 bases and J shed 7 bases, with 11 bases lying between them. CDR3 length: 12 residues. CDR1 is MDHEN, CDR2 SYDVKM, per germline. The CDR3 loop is CASSSSRREQYF. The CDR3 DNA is TGTGCCAGCAGTTCCTCCCGTCGTGAGCAGTACTTC.

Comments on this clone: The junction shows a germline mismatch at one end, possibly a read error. The CDR3 DNA sequence: TGTGCCAGCAGCTTACAAGACAGCTTAGCCTTC. Translation gives CASSLQDSLAF. The chain has TRBV7-9 and TRBJ1-2, with D perhaps TRBD1 (5 bases). This CDR3 contains 11 residues. Germline loops: CDR1 SEHNR, CDR2 FQNEAQ (reference sequence).

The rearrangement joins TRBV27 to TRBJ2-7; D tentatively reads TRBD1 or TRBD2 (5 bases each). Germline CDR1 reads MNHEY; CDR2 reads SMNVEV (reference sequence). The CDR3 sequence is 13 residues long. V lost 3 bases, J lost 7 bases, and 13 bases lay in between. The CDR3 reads CASSFGASGEQYF. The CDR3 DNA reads TGTGCCAGCAGTTTTGGGGCGTCGGGGGAGCAGTACTTC.

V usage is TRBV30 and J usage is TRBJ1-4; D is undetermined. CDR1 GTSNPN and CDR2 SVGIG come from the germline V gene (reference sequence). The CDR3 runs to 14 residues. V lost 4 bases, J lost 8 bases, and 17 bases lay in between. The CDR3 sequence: CAWNPSTGGEKLFF. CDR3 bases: TGTGCCTGGAACCCCTCGACGGGTGGGGAAAAACTGTTTTTT.

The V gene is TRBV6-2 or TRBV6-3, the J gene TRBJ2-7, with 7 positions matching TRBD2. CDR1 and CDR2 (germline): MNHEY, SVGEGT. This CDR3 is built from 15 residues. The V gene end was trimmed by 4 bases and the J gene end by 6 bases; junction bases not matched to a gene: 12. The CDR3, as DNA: TGTGCCAGCAGTTCCCCAGGAGCGGGAAACCGCGAGCAGTACTTC. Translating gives CASSSPGAGNREQYF.

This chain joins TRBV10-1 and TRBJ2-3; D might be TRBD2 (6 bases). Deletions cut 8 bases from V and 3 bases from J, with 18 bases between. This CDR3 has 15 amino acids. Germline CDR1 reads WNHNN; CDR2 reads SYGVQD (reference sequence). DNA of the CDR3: TGCGCCAGCGCCAGGCACGGGAGCGGGACAGATACGCAGTATTTT. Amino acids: CASARHGSGTDTQYF.

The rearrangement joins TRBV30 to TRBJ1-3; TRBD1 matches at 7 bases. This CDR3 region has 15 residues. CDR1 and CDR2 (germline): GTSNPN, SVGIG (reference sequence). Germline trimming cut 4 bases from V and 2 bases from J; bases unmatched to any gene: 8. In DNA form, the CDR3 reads TGTGCCTGGACTTCCCGCGGGACAGCTGGAAACACCATATATTTT. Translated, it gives CAWTSRGTAGNTIYF.

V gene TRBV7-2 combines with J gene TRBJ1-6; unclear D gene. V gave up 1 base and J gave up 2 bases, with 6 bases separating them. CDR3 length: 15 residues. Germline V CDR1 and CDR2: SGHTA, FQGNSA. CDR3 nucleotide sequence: TGTGCCAGCAGCTTAGTTGGTCCCTATAATTCACCCCTCCACTTT. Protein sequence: CASSLVGPYNSPLHF.

DNA of the CDR3: TGTGCCAGCAGCTTAGCGGGGGACGTTGAGCAGTTCTTC. Translation gives CASSLAGDVEQFF. The rearrangement uses TRBV7-9 and TRBJ2-1; possibly TRBD1 or TRBD2 for D (5 bases each). Per the germline V gene, CDR1 is SEHNR and CDR2 is FQNEAQ (reference sequence). CDR3 length: 13 residues. V lost 0 bases and J 9 bases, leaving 9 bases between the germline ends.